A single sample is the source of the 6 T cell receptor beta chains below, sequenced in a study of T cell responses to AZD1222 COVID-19 vaccine. Produced via immunoSEQ multiplex PCR; TCRdb's table is partial and in-frame only. The data show fewer than 100,000 clones, roughly 89% seen once. The input for sequencing was peripheral blood, taken on day 0 of AZD1222 vaccination. The source is an adult in good health.

The chain joins TRBV7-2 to TRBJ1-4, with D hard to call. V was shortened by 2 bases and J by 6 bases, with 10 bases between the two germline ends. The CDR3 has 14 residues. Germline CDR1 is SGHTA and CDR2 is FQGNSA. The chain's CDR3 is CASSLSMVDEKLFF. The CDR3 region has the DNA TGTGCCAGCAGCTTATCCATGGTCGATGAAAAACTGTTTTTT.

The chain carries TRBV5-1 and TRBJ1-2; a possible D gene is TRBD1 (6 bases). Trimming took 7 bases from V and 6 from J, leaving 22 bases between them. The germline V gene encodes CDR1 SGHRS and CDR2 YFSETQ. This CDR3 region has 15 residues. The CDR3 nucleotides are TGCGCCAGCGCCCCTGGGTTCTCGGGGGGCGATGGCTACACCTTC. Protein: CASAPGFSGGDGYTF.

In its sample, this clone was seen a few times. This chain connects TRBV5-1 to TRBJ2-7; TRBD1 matches at 8 bases. This CDR3 region has 14 residues. Trimming at V came to 3 bases and at J to 3 bases, leaving 5 bases not matched to a gene. Germline CDR1 and CDR2: SGHRS and YFSETQ. CDR3 in amino acids: CASSSRTGSYEQYF. In DNA form, the CDR3 reads TGCGCCAGCAGCTCCCGGACAGGGAGCTACGAGCAGTACTTC.

In DNA form, the CDR3 reads TGTGCCAGCAGGATTAATGAAAAACTGTTTTTT. Translation gives CASRINEKLFF. The chain combines TRBV28 with TRBJ1-4; D gene unclear. Germline CDR1 reads MDHEN; CDR2 reads SYDVKM. The CDR3 spans 11 residues. The V end lost 6 bases, the J end lost 4 bases, and 3 bases lay between the germline ends.

The chain employs TRBV2 and TRBJ2-6; 9 positions agree with TRBD1. This CDR3 contains 15 residues. With V trimmed by 10 bases and J by 0 bases, 4 bases remained unmatched. Germline CDR1 SNHLY, CDR2 FYNNEI. CDR3 nucleotides: TGTGCCACACAGGGGGCCAGCTCTGGGGCCAACGTCCTGACTTTC. Protein sequence: CATQGASSGANVLTF.

V and J are TRBV29-1 and TRBJ1-2; 8 bases align to TRBD1. The junction had 12 bases not matched to a gene; V was cut back by 5 bases and J by 7 bases. Germline V gene lookup returns CDR1 SQVTM and CDR2 ANQGSEA. CDR3 length: 14 amino acids. CDR3 bases: TGCAGCGTTTTGGGTTCGGGGACAGGAGGTGGCTACACCTTC. Its protein is CSVLGSGTGGGYTF.